This T cell receptor beta chain was obtained from a study of blood T cell repertoires in COVID-19 (dated by TCRdb to between 2020 and 2021). Regarding the research as a whole: The collaborator samples originated in the United States, Italy and Spain and spanned the acute and convalescent phases of COVID-19. Deeply sampled blood TCRbeta repertoires from subjects exposed to, actively infected with, or recovered from COVID-19 were included in the dataset. HLA class I and class II types, where available, came from metadata supplied by the sample provider rather than from assay-based typing. The repertoires were released in a freely available public database meant as a resource for research on the immune response to SARS-CoV-2. The samples were drawn from the first 160 participants of the ongoing ImmuneRACE study and from 950 to 1,500 subjects provided by 6 global collaborators. The material from the prospective study consisted of cDNA or gDNA derived from T cells, B-cell-depleted T cells, or PBMCs. Sample metadata almost always included a de-identified subject ID, COVID-19 status, age in years and sex.

TCRbeta CDR3 regions were amplified from genomic DNA by means of the immunoSEQ Assay, a bias-controlled multiplex PCR. The paper's data handling went like this. Within the assay, amplification of reference gene primers was used to estimate how many nucleated cells each sample contained. To quantify the absolute abundance of each unique TCRbeta CDR3 rearrangement, sequence reads were collapsed and filtered. For each sample, productive Simpson clonality was calculated as the square root of Simpson's diversity index over productive rearrangements. The clones in this table, taken by TCRdb from immuneACCESS, are in-frame only. Not every clone is retained; where verified, under half of the shortfall comes from an unresolved V gene, and the cause of the rest is unknown. V and J calls and clone size follow that table, whereas D and trimming were derived from the DNA. This sample comprises 56,000 or so clones, around 84% of them detected only once. The ten top clones hold approximately 13% of the sample.

Trimming removed 6 bases from V and 0 bases from J, leaving 16 bases between the germline ends. According to the germline V gene, CDR1 reads SNHLY and CDR2 reads FYNNEI. Spanning cysteine to phenylalanine, the CDR3 consists of 16 amino acids. Left in the record is the CDR3 DNA by itself, 48 bases read in frame from the first base. The collaborating institutions used their own protocols to collect whole blood in K2EDTA tubes. Collaborator samples were shipped for TCRbeta analysis as frozen whole blood, isolated PBMCs, or DNA extracted from either sample type. The investigation overall reported the following: The amount of clinical and demographic metadata varied by source and participant and was provided uncurated.

In regard to this clone: Its antigen is unknown. No base quality information exists; no much larger clone differs at one position.

Sequenced input: peripheral blood. This TCR derives from a woman aged 80 or older with acute or convalescent COVID-19. Recombination connected TRBV2 to TRBJ2-3; D gene: possibly TRBD2, on 5 matching bases. The DNA is TGTGCCAGCAGGGGCACAGCGACTACTAGCACAGATACGCAGTATTTT. This translates into CASRGTATTSTDTQYF.